This TCR beta chain is from a study of shared clonotypes between healthy human individuals. Whole-study findings and limits: Rarefaction demonstrated incomplete sorted-subset sequencing despite large depth.

The authors divided CD4+ cells into CD45RA+ naive and CD45RA-negative memory subsets. About this clone itself: Antigen specificity is unknown. This CDR3 is also generated by other DNA sequences in the sample.

Sequencing used immunoSEQ multiplex PCR; TCRdb keeps in-frame clones, though not all of them. The sample records about 990,000 clones, 78% being singletons. J gave up 6 bases and V 3 bases, and 4 bases lay outside the gene matches. CDR1 and CDR2 (germline): SGHRS, YFSETQ. The CDR3 runs 15 residues. The sequencing sample was made of memory CD4+ T cells from PBMCs. Subset defined: CD45RA-negative fraction. This clonotype originated in a man aged 18 to 30 in good health. Some clones in this sample may be carry-over from other donors' samples. The J gene is TRBJ2-1, the V gene TRBV5-1, with 12 bases matching TRBD2. The DNA for the CDR3 is TGCGCCAGCAGCTCACTAGCGGGAGGAACCAATGAGCAGTTCTTC. It specifies CASSSLAGGTNEQFF.